The 9 T cell receptor beta chains below were found in one sample sequenced in a study of identical twins. TCRdb itself ran the 5' RACE reads through MiXCR, one entry per CDR3 protein. The table shows 400,000 to 550,000 distinct CDR3 sequences, with around 20% occurring only once. These sequences were also reported in another study, on T cells expressing NK-cell markers.

Source material: CD4+ T cells sorted from blood. The receptors originated from a young woman in good health.

This clonotype was counted between two and nine times. V gene TRBV12-3 or TRBV12-4 combines with J gene TRBJ2-2, with TRBD1 identical over 9 bases. The CDR3 contains 16 residues. With V trimmed by 2 bases and J by 4 bases, 5 bases remained unmatched. The CDR3 sequence: CASSLRDRVGTGELFF. The CDR3 DNA is TGTGCCAGCAGTTTAAGGGACAGGGTAGGCACCGGGGAGCTGTTTTTT.

The rearrangement uses TRBV6-5 and TRBJ2-7; D call uncertain. Trimming took 0 bases from V and 0 from J, leaving 12 bases between them. CDR3 length equals 16 residues. Germline-derived CDR1 and CDR2 are MNHEY and SVGAGI. CDR3 in DNA: TGTGCCAGCAGTTACTCGTGGCTGACCGCCTCCTACGAGCAGTACTTC. It encodes CASSYSWLTASYEQYF.

This clonotype showed up just a few times. CDR3 DNA sequence: TGCGCCAGCAGCTCACTAGCACATACGCAGTATTTT. This gives the protein CASSSLAHTQYF. The J gene is TRBJ2-3, the V gene TRBV5-1, with D possibly being TRBD2 (6 bases). Germline CDR1 and CDR2: SGHRS and YFSETQ. The length of the CDR3 is 12 residues. Trimming took off 3 bases at V and 7 bases at J, with 9 bases between the two ends.

This clonotype was counted between two and nine times. The chain employs TRBV7-2 and TRBJ2-3, with TRBD1 matching 7 bases. This CDR3 contains 17 residues. Germline CDR1 is SGHTA and CDR2 is FQGNSA. J was trimmed by 0 bases and V by 7 bases; bases with no gene match: 13. The CDR3 DNA is TGTGCCAGCACTCCCTTCATAGGGGGCGCTAGCACAGATACGCAGTATTTT. Translated: CASTPFIGGASTDTQYF.

This chain joins TRBV5-1 and TRBJ2-7; D uncertain. The CDR3 spans 14 residues. The V end lost 0 bases, the J end lost 1 base, and 8 bases lay between the germline ends. The germline V gene encodes CDR1 SGHRS and CDR2 YFSETQ. The CDR3 region has the DNA TGCGCCAGCAGCTTGGACGGCCGTTCCTACGAGCAGTACTTC. Residues: CASSLDGRSYEQYF.

On this clonotype itself: This may come from a read error, since a much larger clone is one base off. For the CDR3, the DNA is TGTGCCAGCACCTTCACAGATACGCAGTATTTT. Amino acid sequence: CASTFTDTQYF. The chain links TRBV12-3 or TRBV12-4 to TRBJ2-3; no clear D. The CDR3 runs to 11 residues. Between the trimmed V and J ends, which lost 7 bases and 2 bases, there was a span of 4 bases.

This clonotype was counted a few times. The rearrangement uses TRBV7-2 and TRBJ2-3; 9 bases line up with TRBD2. With 5 bases clipped from V and 5 bases from J, the junction kept 2 bases outside the gene matches. The CDR3 consists of 13 residues. CDR1 SGHTA and CDR2 FQGNSA come from the germline V gene. DNA of the CDR3: TGTGCCAGCAGCCCGCGGGAGGGAGATACGCAGTATTTT. It codes for CASSPREGDTQYF.

This clonotype has ten or more counts. A read error may account for a junction end that differs from germline. The chain employs TRBV29-1 and TRBJ2-2; D not certain. Germline V gene lookup returns CDR1 SQVTM and CDR2 ANQGSEA. The CDR3 has 11 residues. CDR3 loop: CSVVGTGELFF. The CDR3 coding sequence is TGCAGTGTTGTAGGCACCGGGGAGCTGTTTTTT.

J is TRBJ2-1 and V is TRBV20-1; perhaps TRBD1 as D (5 bases). V was shortened by 3 bases and J by 8 bases, with 14 bases between the two germline ends. CDR1 DFQATT and CDR2 SNEGSKA come from the germline V gene (reference sequence). This CDR3 spans 13 amino acids. CDR3 sequence: CSASGAWLHEQFF. The DNA of the CDR3 is TGCAGTGCTAGTGGGGCGTGGTTGCATGAGCAGTTCTTC.